This T cell receptor (beta chain) is from a study of beta chain features in type 1 diabetes. Study background: No patient-donor differences in age, gender, total cells or subset yield. Sorted cells, some 98,000,000 in number, were examined across all samples.

This clone showed up just a few times. The antigen remains undetermined. The whole isolated RNA underwent reverse transcription, so sequencing captured expressed TCRB transcripts. Repertoires were generated with immunoSEQ multiplex PCR, while TCRdb's copy carries only in-frame clones and drops some. The sample carries fewer than 350,000 clones, roughly 8% recorded once. V was clipped by 5 bases and J by 0 bases, with 11 bases between them. Germline V CDR1 and CDR2: SEHNR, FQNEAQ (reference sequence). This CDR3 has 14 amino acids. Study-wide points: VDJ junctions from type 1 diabetes patients carried fewer insertions and larger deletions. Patients' naive, central memory and Treg TCRB repertoires seemed closer to one another than those of healthy donors.

J is TRBJ2-7 and V is TRBV7-9; D not certain. Sequencing was carried out using central memory CD4+ T cells from blood. The sequence was collected from a woman in her late teens or twenties in good health. This chain's CDR3 is CASSPHISSYEQYF. The CDR3 DNA reads TGTGCCAGCAGCCCTCACATTAGCTCCTACGAGCAGTACTTC.